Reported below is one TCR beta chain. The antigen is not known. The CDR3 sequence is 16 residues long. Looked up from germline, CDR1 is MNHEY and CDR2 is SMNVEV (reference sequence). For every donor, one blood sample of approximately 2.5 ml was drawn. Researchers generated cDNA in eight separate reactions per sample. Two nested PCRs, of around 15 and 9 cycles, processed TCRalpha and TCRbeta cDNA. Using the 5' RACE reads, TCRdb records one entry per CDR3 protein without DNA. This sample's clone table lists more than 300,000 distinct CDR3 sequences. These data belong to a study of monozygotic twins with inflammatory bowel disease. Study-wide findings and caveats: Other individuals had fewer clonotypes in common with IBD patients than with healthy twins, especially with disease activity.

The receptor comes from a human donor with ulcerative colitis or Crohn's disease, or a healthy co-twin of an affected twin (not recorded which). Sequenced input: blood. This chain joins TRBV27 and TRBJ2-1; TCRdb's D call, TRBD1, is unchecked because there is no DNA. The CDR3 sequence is CASSTRMAVREYEQFF.